The 4 T cell receptor beta chains in this list originate from one sample, sequenced in a study of cytomegalovirus exposure and HLA in healthy donors. Profiling relied on immunoSEQ multiplex PCR, and the TCRdb table lists in-frame clones only, not all of them. The sample shows 120,000 or so clones, 85% to 90% of them seen only once. The sample comprised PBMCs. The receptors were gathered from a woman between 18 and 29 years old in good health and CMV-seronegative.

DNA for the CDR3: TGTGCCAGCAGCGTACACCACAAACTAGCCGCAACAGATACGCAGTATTTT. It codes for CASSVHHKLAATDTQYF. V gene TRBV9 combines with J gene TRBJ2-3; D is possibly TRBD2 (6 bases). V lost 1 base and J lost 3, with 18 bases in between. CDR1 is SGDLS, CDR2 YYNGEE, per germline. This CDR3 region has 17 residues.

V and J are TRBV13 and TRBJ1-2; 7 bases are a match to TRBD1. V was pared by 5 bases and J by 0 bases, with 6 bases of the junction left unmatched. Germline V gene data show CDR1 as PRHDT and CDR2 as FYEKMQ (reference sequence). The CDR3 is made up of 15 amino acids. CDR3 region: CASSRTGVTNYGYTF. The CDR3 region has the DNA TGTGCCAGCAGCCGCACAGGGGTGACTAACTATGGCTACACCTTC.

The chain recombines TRBV29-1 with TRBJ2-2, with D tentatively TRBD2 (7 bases). The germline gives CDR1 SQVTM, CDR2 ANQGSEA. Trimming left V 2 bases short and J 7 bases short, with 14 bases between. This CDR3 has 14 residues. CDR3 sequence (DNA): TGCAGCGTTGAAAGGGGGGGCGGTGGCGGGGAGCTGTTTTTT. Its protein product is CSVERGGGGGELFF.

V and J are TRBV4-3 and TRBJ2-1, with 7 bases that match TRBD2. The CDR3 has 13 amino acids. The V segment lost 0 bases and the J segment 14 bases; nucleotides outside the gene matches: 7. Germline V gene data show CDR1 as LGHNA and CDR2 as YSLEER. The CDR3 sequence: CASSQDSLAVKFF. The CDR3 DNA follows: TGCGCCAGCAGCCAAGATAGTCTAGCGGTTAAGTTCTTC.